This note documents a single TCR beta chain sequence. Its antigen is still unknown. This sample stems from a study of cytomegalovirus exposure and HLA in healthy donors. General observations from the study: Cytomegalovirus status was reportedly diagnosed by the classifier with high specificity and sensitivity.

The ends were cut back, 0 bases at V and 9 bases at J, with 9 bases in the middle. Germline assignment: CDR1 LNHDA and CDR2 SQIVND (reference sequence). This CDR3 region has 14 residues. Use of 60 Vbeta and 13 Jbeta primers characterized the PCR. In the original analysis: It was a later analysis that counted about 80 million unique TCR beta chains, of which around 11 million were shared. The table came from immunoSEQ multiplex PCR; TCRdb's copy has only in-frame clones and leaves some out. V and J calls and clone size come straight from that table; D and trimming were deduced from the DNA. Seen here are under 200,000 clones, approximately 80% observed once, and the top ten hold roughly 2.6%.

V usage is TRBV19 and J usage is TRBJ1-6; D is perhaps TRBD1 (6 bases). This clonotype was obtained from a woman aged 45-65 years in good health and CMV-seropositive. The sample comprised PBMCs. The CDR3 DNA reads TGTGCCAGTAGTATAGAACAGGGTGGTTCACCCCTCCACTTT. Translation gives CASSIEQGGSPLHF.